This T cell receptor (beta chain) was obtained from a study of blood T cell repertoires in COVID-19. Study background: Both acute and convalescent COVID-19 samples were obtained from the United States, Italy and Spain. T cells, B-cell-depleted T cells, or PBMCs provided the cDNA or gDNA that served as material.

Original processing notes: Reference gene primers were amplified, and this amplification served to estimate nucleated cell counts. Profiled with immunoSEQ multiplex PCR; TCRdb holds only in-frame clones, not every one. The V and J calls and clone size are taken from that table; D and trimming were inferred from the DNA. This table has around 100,000 clones, approximately 91% appearing once. In germline, CDR1 is LGHNA, CDR2 YSLEER. V lost 1 base and J lost 4, with 15 bases in between. The CDR3 covers 16 residues. The rearrangement uses TRBV4-3 and TRBJ2-3, with TRBD1 as a possible D gene (6 bases). Sample: peripheral blood. This clonotype was obtained from a man aged 50 or older with acute or convalescent COVID-19. The CDR3 loop reads CASSQVNQGLADTQYF. DNA of the CDR3: TGCGCCAGCAGCCAAGTAAACCAGGGGCTCGCAGATACGCAGTATTTT.